The rows below give T cell receptor beta chains drawn from one sample of a study of cytomegalovirus exposure and HLA in healthy donors. Some clones are missing from TCRdb's copy, which holds only in-frame ones; the method was immunoSEQ multiplex PCR. This sample carries 70,000 or so clones, over 75% of them seen once, and the ten largest clones take around 10%. Sequenced: PBMCs. The receptors originated from a woman younger than 45 in good health and CMV-seropositive. Both conserved end residues are part of each CDR3. D genes are given only for firm matches. Size values are once, few and many counts, or a class for expanded clones, and some rows have none.

>.|.|TRBJ2-4|TRBV4-1
TGCGCCAGCAGCCAAGATGGCTCCCGGAGGGTGGCCAAAAACATTCAGTACTTC
CASSQDGSRRVAKNIQYF
>.|few|TRBJ2-7|TRBV28
TGTGCCAGCAGTTCCCCGGCACCTAGGGGCGAGCAGTACTTC
CASSSPAPRGEQYF
>TRBD1|.|TRBJ1-1|TRBV5-1
TGCGCCAGCAGCTGGGGGCCCGGGACAGGACGGACTGAAGCTTTCTTT
CASSWGPGTGRTEAFF
>TRBD2|.|TRBJ2-5|TRBV2
TGTGCCAGCAGGAGACTAGCGGGGAACCAAGAGACCCAGTACTTC
CASRRLAGNQETQYF
>TRBD2|.|TRBJ2-5|TRBV5-1
TGCGCCAGCAGCTTAGCGGGAGGGTCAGAGACCCAGTACTTC
CASSLAGGSETQYF
>.|once|TRBJ2-3|TRBV19
TGTGCCAGTAGTATAGTTGGTAGCGGAGATACGCAGTATTTT
CASSIVGSGDTQYF
>.|once|TRBJ1-2|TRBV19
TGTGCCAGTAGCCCCCGGGGAAACTATGGCTACACCTTC
CASSPRGNYGYTF
>TRBD1|.|TRBJ1-4|TRBV5-1
TGCGCCAGCAGCCCCTGGGGTGCAGGGGGGGAAAAACTGTTTTTT
CASSPWGAGGEKLFF
>.|.|TRBJ1-2|TRBV19
TGTGCCAGTAGCCGAGAGGGCAGTTTTAACTATGGCTACACCTTC
CASSREGSFNYGYTF
>.|.|TRBJ1-1|TRBV20-1
TGCAGCGCTAACCCCCAGGGCGAAGCTTTCTTT
CSANPQGEAFF
>.|.|TRBJ1-5|TRBV6-1
TGTGCCAGCAGTGCTCTTATGGTGATCGGGAATCAGCCCCAGCATTTT
CASSALMVIGNQPQHF
>TRBD2|.|TRBJ2-1|TRBV27
TGTGCCAGCACCCCACTAGCGGGAGGACTGCACAATGAGCAGTTCTTC
CASTPLAGGLHNEQFF
>.|.|TRBJ1-3|TRBV6-4
TGTGCCAGCAGTATCAGGTTCTCTGGAAACACCATATATTTT
CASSIRFSGNTIYF
>.|.|TRBJ1-2|TRBV6-6
TGTGCCAGCAGCCCCGGGATGGGGGGCTATGGCTACACCTTC
CASSPGMGGYGYTF
>.|.|TRBJ1-2|TRBV4-1
TGCGCCAGCAGCCAAGACGGGGGAGTAGACTACACCTTC
CASSQDGGVDYTF
>.|once|TRBJ1-6|TRBV6-4
TGTGCCAGCAGTGCAGGGTTGAATTCACCCCTCCACTTT
CASSAGLNSPLHF
>TRBD2|.|TRBJ2-7|TRBV19
TGTGCCAGTAGTATCGGCGCTAGCGGGAGGGACGAGCAGTACTTC
CASSIGASGRDEQYF
>.|.|TRBJ2-5|TRBV7-9
TGTGCCAGCAGCTTGTCCTTTGGCGAGACCCAGTACTTC
CASSLSFGETQYF
>.|.|TRBJ2-4|TRBV5-4
TGTGCCAGCAGCTTGACACAGGGAAAGAAAAACATTCAGTACTTC
CASSLTQGKKNIQYF
>TRBD1|few|TRBJ2-7|TRBV11-3
TGTGCCAGCAGCACAGACAGGGACTACGAGCAGTACTTC
CASSTDRDYEQYF
>.|.|TRBJ2-2|TRBV7-9
TGTGCCAGCAGCCCCCTTAGCGGGAACACCGGGGAGCTGTTTTTT
CASSPLSGNTGELFF
>.|.|TRBJ1-1|TRBV19
TGTGCCAGTAGTTGGGCATCCAGGGAGAACACTGAAGCTTTCTTT
CASSWASRENTEAFF
>.|.|TRBJ1-3|TRBV5-1
TGCGCCAGCAGCTTGACTCGACAGAACTCTGGAAACACCATATATTTT
CASSLTRQNSGNTIYF
>.|.|TRBJ1-2|TRBV5-1
TGCGCCAGCAGCTGGAGCCGCCAGAGTCCCCTGGGCTACACCTTC
CASSWSRQSPLGYTF
>TRBD1|.|TRBJ2-7|TRBV6-1
TGTGCCACTGCTCAGGGGGCCTACGAGCAGTACTTC
CATAQGAYEQYF
>.|.|TRBJ1-5|TRBV7-8
TGTGCCAGCAGCCCCCACAGGCCGATTAATCAGCCCCAGCATTTT
CASSPHRPINQPQHF
>TRBD2|.|TRBJ2-3|TRBV27
TGTGCCAGCAGTTTGACAGCGGGAGGAACAGATACGCAGTATTTT
CASSLTAGGTDTQYF
>.|.|TRBJ1-2|TRBV14
TGTGCCAGCAGCCAAGTGCCGGGTGTGGACTATGGCTACACCTTC
CASSQVPGVDYGYTF
>.|.|TRBJ1-1|TRBV9
TGTGCCAGCAGCGTAGAGGGACGGGGGGACACTGAAGCTTTCTTT
CASSVEGRGDTEAFF
>TRBD1|.|TRBJ1-5|TRBV7-8
TGTGCCAGCAGCCCCGGGACAGATAATCAGCCCCAGCATTTT
CASSPGTDNQPQHF
>.|.|TRBJ1-2|TRBV28
TGTGCCAGCAGTTTATTTGGGGGCTCAAACTATGGCTACACCTTC
CASSLFGGSNYGYTF
>.|.|TRBJ2-3|TRBV29-1
TGCAGCGTTCGAACAGGGTTCTTTAGCACAGATACGCAGTATTTT
CSVRTGFFSTDTQYF
>.|.|TRBJ2-7|TRBV11-2
TGTGCCAGCAGCTTAGATCCGGGGAGTTCCTACGAGCAGTACTTC
CASSLDPGSSYEQYF
>TRBD1|.|TRBJ1-2|TRBV6-5
TGTGCCAGCAGTCCGGACAGGTCTGGTGGCGGCTACACCTTC
CASSPDRSGGGYTF
>TRBD1|.|TRBJ2-3|TRBV29-1
TGCAGCGTTGAAGATGACAGGGAGAATACAGATACGCAGTATTTT
CSVEDDRENTDTQYF
>TRBD2|.|TRBJ2-3|TRBV7-9
TGTGCCAGCAGCCTCGGACTAGACCTTTCCACAGATACGCAGTATTTT
CASSLGLDLSTDTQYF
>.|.|TRBJ2-2|TRBV27
TGTGCCAGCAGTTTACAGGGGCAGGCCGGGGAGCTGTTTTTT
CASSLQGQAGELFF
>.|few|TRBJ2-3|TRBV5-4
TGTGCCAGCAGCTTGGTTGCTACAGGCACAGATACGCAGTATTTT
CASSLVATGTDTQYF
>.|.|TRBJ2-1|TRBV6-5
TGTGCCAGCAGAGGACAGTCCCTATCCTACAATGAGCAGTTCTTC
CASRGQSLSYNEQFF
>.|.|TRBJ1-1|TRBV6-5
TGTGCCAGCAGTTCCAATCTAGGGACTTACGAAGCTTTCTTT
CASSSNLGTYEAFF
>.|.|TRBJ1-1|TRBV15
TGTGCCACCAGCAGGGGGGGGCGGTTTGGGGGGACTGAAGCTTTCTTT
CATSRGGRFGGTEAFF
>.|.|TRBJ2-7|TRBV2
TGTGCCAGCTCAGGGTTAGGGTCGTGGTCCTACGAGCAGTACTTC
CASSGLGSWSYEQYF
>TRBD2|.|TRBJ2-7|TRBV11-2
TGTGCCAGCAGTCCAACTAGCGGGAGTGTGTACGAGCAGTACTTC
CASSPTSGSVYEQYF
>.|.|TRBJ2-3|TRBV27
TGTGCCAGCAGTTTACGCGGCACAGATACGCAGTATTTT
CASSLRGTDTQYF
>.|.|TRBJ1-1|TRBV2
TGTGCCAGCAGTCCCGGGTCCATGTTGGCGGAAGCTTTCTTT
CASSPGSMLAEAFF
>TRBD2|.|TRBJ2-2|TRBV7-3
TGTGCCAGCAGCTCAAGAACTAGCGGGAGGGCAACCGGGGAGCTGTTTTTT
CASSSRTSGRATGELFF
>.|few|TRBJ2-2|TRBV6-5
TGTGCCAGCAGTTACCGGGCTAGCCCCGGGGAGCTGTTTTTT
CASSYRASPGELFF
>TRBD2|.|TRBJ2-3|TRBV6-6
TGTGCCAGCAGGCCGCCTGGCGGGAGTAGGGATACGCAGTATTTT
CASRPPGGSRDTQYF
>TRBD1|.|TRBJ1-2|TRBV9
TGTGCCAGCAGCGCCGGGACAGGGCGCGGCTACACCTTC
CASSAGTGRGYTF
>TRBD1|once|TRBJ2-7|TRBV28
TGTGCCAGCAGTTTAGAATTAGGGACAGGAAGGCTCGAGCAGTACTTC
CASSLELGTGRLEQYF
>.|.|TRBJ1-5|TRBV19
TGTGCCAGTAGTATAAGGGAGATCCAGCCCCAGCATTTT
CASSIREIQPQHF
>TRBD1|.|TRBJ2-1|TRBV11-2
TGTGCCAGCAGCTCGGACAGGGTTTTCTACAATGAGCAGTTCTTC
CASSSDRVFYNEQFF
>TRBD1|.|TRBJ1-2|TRBV19
TGTGCCAGTAGTATAGGCACAGGGGGCGCGATCTATGGCTACACCTTC
CASSIGTGGAIYGYTF
>TRBD2|few|TRBJ2-7|TRBV11-1
TGTGCCAGCAGCTTAGGGCTAGCGGGAGCCTACGAGCAGTACTTC
CASSLGLAGAYEQYF
>TRBD1|.|TRBJ1-2|TRBV2
TGTGCCAGCGAATTATCAACGACAGGGTTAGGCTACACCTTC
CASELSTTGLGYTF
>TRBD1|few|TRBJ1-5|TRBV25-1
TGTGCCAGCAGTGTTTGCCCCGGGACAGGGCATCAGCCCCAGCATTTT
CASSVCPGTGHQPQHF
>TRBD2|.|TRBJ2-1|TRBV27
TGTGCCAGCAGCATGGGACTAGCGGGTAATGAGCAGTTCTTC
CASSMGLAGNEQFF
>TRBD1|.|TRBJ1-1|TRBV5-5
TGTGCCAGCAGCCCCTTCAGGGACAGGGTCGGGGACACTGAAGCTTTCTTT
CASSPFRDRVGDTEAFF